This TCR beta chain was observed in a study of human T cells and chemical hapten exposure. As for the study in general: Variability of per-sample TCR yields stemmed mainly from small differences in pooled library volume.

Study-wide results and caveats: TCRs above 1 in 1000 frequency did not change with DPC sensitization.

This CDR3 comprises 14 residues. The germline V gene has CDR1 MDHEN and CDR2 SYDVKM. The ends lost 5 bases at V and 2 bases at J; junction bases unmatched: 4. This clonotype was found a few times. Its antigen is not known. The study's library attached unique molecular identifiers to single cDNA molecules. In the original analysis: Per-sample TCR counts ranged from 23,224 to 690,600, median 95,638. Each CDR3 protein gets one entry after TCRdb re-called the RACE reads with MiXCR. These V and J calls derive from TCRdb rather than the authors' analysis. This sample has roughly 48,000 distinct CDR3 sequences, with about 4.5% found just once. The time point denotes: healthy volunteer bleed at 2 weeks. Total RNA was isolated from whole blood that had not been fractionated.

This TCR was recovered from a human donor in good health. Some clones in this sample may be carry-over from other donors' samples. The chain recombines TRBV28 with TRBJ1-2; 8 bases are shared with TRBD1. Sequencing used whole blood. The CDR3 nucleotides read TGTGCCAGCAGTCCCGGGGACAGGAACTATGGCTACACCTTC. Translation gives CASSPGDRNYGYTF.